This TCR beta chain derives from a study of cytomegalovirus exposure and HLA in healthy donors. The PCR employed 60 Vbeta primers together with 13 Jbeta primers. Data came from immunoSEQ multiplex PCR; TCRdb stores just in-frame clones and leaves some out. Of roughly 54,000 clones listed, about two thirds are singletons. J lost 7 bases, V lost 2 bases, and 6 bases had no gene match. Germline V lookup: CDR1 MNHEY, CDR2 SMNVEV (reference sequence). The CDR3 has 15 amino acids. The chain is built from TRBV27 and TRBJ2-1; 9 positions agree with TRBD1. Specimen: PBMCs. This clonotype originated in a woman in her fifties or sixties in good health and CMV-seropositive. CDR3 sequence reads: CASSLQGQGGNEQFF. CDR3 coding DNA: TGTGCCAGCAGTTTACAGGGACAGGGAGGGAATGAGCAGTTCTTC.